A selection of T cell receptor beta chains follows, all from one sample in a study of T cells after yellow fever vaccination. TCRdb reprocessed the 5' RACE reads via MiXCR and lists one record per CDR3 protein. Counted here are 350,000 or so distinct CDR3 sequences, roughly 8% occurring once; the ten biggest clones make up roughly 18%. The sequenced sample was PBMCs, obtained roughly 47 days after the first yellow fever vaccination. The receptors were gathered from a man in his late teens or twenties who received the YFV17D yellow fever vaccine. The CDR3 runs from the conserved cysteine through the conserved F or W. D genes are given only for firm matches. The size entry is marked missing in some rows and otherwise reads once, few, many or a size class.

CDR3 | DNA | J | size | D | V
CASSQVGGDYGYTF | TGTGCCAGCAGCCAAGTCGGAGGAGACTATGGCTACACCTTC | TRBJ1-2 | . | . | TRBV3-1
CASGPGGITQYF | TGTGCCAGTGGACCCGGCGGGATTACGCAGTATTTT | TRBJ2-3 | . | . | TRBV19
CASSLRPPGAILVGINTDTQYF | TGTGCCAGCAGCTTGCGTCCCCCGGGGGCGATTCTAGTAGGGATCAACACAGATACGCAGTATTTT | TRBJ2-3 | . | . | TRBV5-4
CATSRDPLGQGEKLFF | TGTGCCACCAGCAGAGATCCCCTGGGGCAGGGTGAAAAACTGTTTTTT | TRBJ1-4 | . | . | TRBV15
CASSGPGYTF | TGTGCCAGCAGCGGACCGGGCTACACCTTC | TRBJ1-2 | . | . | TRBV7-9
CSATWGREETQYF | TGCAGTGCCACCTGGGGGAGGGAAGAGACCCAGTACTTC | TRBJ2-5 | . | TRBD2 | TRBV20-1
CASSQGQAYEQYF | TGCGCCAGCAGCCAAGGACAGGCCTACGAGCAGTACTTC | TRBJ2-7 | few | . | TRBV4-1
CASSLSWTAVYEQYF | TGTGCCAGCAGTTTATCGTGGACGGCGGTCTACGAGCAGTACTTC | TRBJ2-7 | few | . | TRBV28
CASSMTGTVSGNTIYF | TGTGCCAGCAGCATGACCGGGACGGTCTCTGGAAACACCATATATTTT | TRBJ1-3 | . | . | TRBV7-2
CSAPGQGRGYNEQFF | TGCAGTGCTCCAGGTCAAGGGCGCGGCTACAATGAGCAGTTCTTC | TRBJ2-1 | few | . | TRBV20-1
CASSPTSGETQYF | TGTGCCAGCAGCCCAACTAGTGGTGAGACCCAGTACTTC | TRBJ2-5 | many | . | TRBV7-8
CSVIPHGTAETQYF | TGCAGCGTTATCCCACACGGCACTGCGGAGACCCAGTACTTC | TRBJ2-5 | . | . | TRBV29-1
CASSLLPGTSTYNEQFF | TGTGCCAGCAGCTTACTTCCGGGGACTTCTACCTACAATGAGCAGTTCTTC | TRBJ2-1 | many | . | TRBV7-3
CSATGQGNEQYF | TGCAGTGCTACTGGGCAGGGCAACGAGCAGTACTTC | TRBJ2-7 | . | . | TRBV20-1
CSALLFDEQYF | TGCAGTGCCCTCCTCTTTGACGAGCAGTACTTC | TRBJ2-7 | few | . | TRBV20-1
CSARVAGGSQFF | TGCAGTGCTAGGGTAGCGGGGGGATCGCAGTTCTTC | TRBJ2-1 | few | TRBD2 | TRBV20-1
CASSDPSSGSSNQPQHF | TGTGCCAGCAGTGATCCTTCCTCCGGGTCCTCAAATCAGCCCCAGCATTTT | TRBJ1-5 | . | . | TRBV25-1
CASSFQGTDTQYF | TGTGCCAGCAGTTTTCAGGGGACCGATACGCAGTATTTT | TRBJ2-3 | many | . | TRBV12-3/TRBV12-4